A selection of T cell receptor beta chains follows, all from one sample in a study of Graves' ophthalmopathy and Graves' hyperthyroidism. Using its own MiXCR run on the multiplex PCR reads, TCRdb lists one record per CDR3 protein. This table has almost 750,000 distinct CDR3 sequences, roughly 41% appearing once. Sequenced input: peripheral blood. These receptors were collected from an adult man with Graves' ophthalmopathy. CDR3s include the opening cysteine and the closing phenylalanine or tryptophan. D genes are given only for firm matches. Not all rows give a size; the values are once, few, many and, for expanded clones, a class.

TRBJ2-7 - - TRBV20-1 TGCAGTGCTAGAGAGGGTCTGGCGCACGAGCAGTACTTC CSAREGLAHEQYF
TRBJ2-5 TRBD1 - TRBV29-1 TGCAGCGTCGAAACAGGGGCGGCGACCCAGTACTTC CSVETGAATQYF
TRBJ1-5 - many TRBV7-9 TGTGCCAGCAGCTATGGGGAGAATCAGCCCCAGCATTTT CASSYGENQPQHF
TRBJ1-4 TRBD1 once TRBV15 TGTGCCACCAGCAGTTCTAAAGGACAGGGGGATGAAAAACTGTTTTTT CATSSSKGQGDEKLFF
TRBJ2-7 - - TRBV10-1 TGCGCCAGCAGGACCCACCCTCTGGCGGGGTTGGGCGAGCAGTACTTC CASRTHPLAGLGEQYF
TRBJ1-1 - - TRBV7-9 TGTGCCAGCACCTCCATGGGGGGGGGTACTGAAGCTTTCTTT CASTSMGGGTEAFF
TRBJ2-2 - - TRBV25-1 TGTGCCAGCAGTGCCAAGACATCGACAAGGAACACCGGGGAGCTGTTTTTT CASSAKTSTRNTGELFF
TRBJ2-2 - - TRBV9 TGTGCCAGCAGCACCCAGCCCACCGGGGAGCTGTTTTTT CASSTQPTGELFF
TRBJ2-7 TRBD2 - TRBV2 TGTGCCAGCAGCCTAGCGGAGGAGAACGAGCAGTACTTC CASSLAEENEQYF
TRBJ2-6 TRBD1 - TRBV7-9 TGTGCCAGCAGCTACAGACAGGGGGATGACGTCCTGACTTTC CASSYRQGDDVLTF
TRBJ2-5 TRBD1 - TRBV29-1 TGCAGCGCTTCGACAGGGCGCGCCGGTATAAAGACCCAGTACTTC CSASTGRAGIKTQYF
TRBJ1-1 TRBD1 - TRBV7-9 TGTGCCAGCAGCCCGGACAGGGCGGGGACTGAAGCTTTCTTT CASSPDRAGTEAFF
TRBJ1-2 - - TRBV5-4 TGTGCCAGCAGCTTGGGCCAGGAGGGAGTTTATGGCTACACCTTC CASSLGQEGVYGYTF
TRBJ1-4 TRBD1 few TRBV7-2 TGTGCCAGCAGTCCAGGGGGCTTAAGTGAAAAACTGTTTTTT CASSPGGLSEKLFF
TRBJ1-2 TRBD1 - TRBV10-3 TGTGCCATCAGTGGCGGGACAGGGGTCTCAAACTATGGCTACACCTTC CAISGGTGVSNYGYTF
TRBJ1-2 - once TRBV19 TGTGCCAGTACACCGAGGGGGAACTACTATGGCTACACCTTC CASTPRGNYYGYTF
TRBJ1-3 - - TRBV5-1 TGCGCCAGCAGCACCGGACAGCCGAGGGGAAACACCATATATTTT CASSTGQPRGNTIYF
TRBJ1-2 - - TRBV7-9 TGTGCCAGCAGCTTAGGGGGGACACTCTATGGCTACACCTTC CASSLGGTLYGYTF
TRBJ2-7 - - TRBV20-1 TGCAGTGCTCGAGAGGGGGAACCCTACGAGCAGTACTTC CSAREGEPYEQYF
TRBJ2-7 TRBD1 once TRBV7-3 TGTGCCCCCAAGGTCACAGGGGGTGGCGAGCAGTACTTC CAPKVTGGGEQYF
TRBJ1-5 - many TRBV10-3 TGTGCCATCAGTGATATCGAGATAAATCAGCCCCAGCATTTT CAISDIEINQPQHF
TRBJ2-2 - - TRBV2 TGTGCCAGCAGTTCAGGGGAATGGGACGAGCTGTTTTTT CASSSGEWDELFF
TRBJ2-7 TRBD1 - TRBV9 TGTGCCAGCAGCGTAGGGACAGGGACGTTCCTAAACGAGCAGTACTTC CASSVGTGTFLNEQYF
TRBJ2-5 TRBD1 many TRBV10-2 TGCGCCAGCCAGAAGGGACAGCAAGAGACCCAGTACTTC CASQKGQQETQYF
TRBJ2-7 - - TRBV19 TGTGCCAGTAGGGACGACGGTTACGAGCAGTACTTC CASRDDGYEQYF
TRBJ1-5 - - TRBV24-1 TGTGCCAGCAGTGGACCCACGGGCAGGGGCAATCAGCCCCAGCATTTT CASSGPTGRGNQPQHF
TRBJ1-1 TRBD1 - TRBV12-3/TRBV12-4 TGTGCCAGCAGTTTGCGGACAGGGGTACGAGCTTTCTTT CASSLRTGVRAFF
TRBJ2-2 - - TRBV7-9 TGTGCCAGCAGCTTAGAACCCGGGACACCGAACACCGGGGAGCTGTTTTTT CASSLEPGTPNTGELFF
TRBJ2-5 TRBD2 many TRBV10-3 TGTGCCATCAGCCGATCCCTAGCGGGGGAACAAGAGACCCAGTACTTC CAISRSLAGEQETQYF
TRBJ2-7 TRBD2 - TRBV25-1 TGTGCCAGCCACACTAGCGGGGCTTACTCCTACGAGCAGTACTTC CASHTSGAYSYEQYF
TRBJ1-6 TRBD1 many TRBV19 TGTGCCAGTAGGCGACAGGGGACTAACAATTCACCCCTCCACTTT CASRRQGTNNSPLHF
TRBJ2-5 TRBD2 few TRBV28 TGTGCCAGCAGTGTAGCGCGGGGGTACCAAGAGACCCAGTACTTC CASSVARGYQETQYF
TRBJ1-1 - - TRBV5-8 TGTGCCAGCATGACCCGCTTTGACGAAGCTTTCTTT CASMTRFDEAFF
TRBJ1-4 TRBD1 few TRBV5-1 TGCGCCAGCAGCTCGGGACAGACTAATGAAAAACTGTTTTTT CASSSGQTNEKLFF
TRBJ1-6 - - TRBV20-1 TGCAGTGCCAGGAAGGGGTTTTTTAATAATTCACCCCTCCACTTT CSARKGFFNNSPLHF
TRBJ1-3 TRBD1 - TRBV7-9 TGTGCCAGCAGCCGGGACAGGACCTCTACCTCTGGAAACACCATATATTTT CASSRDRTSTSGNTIYF
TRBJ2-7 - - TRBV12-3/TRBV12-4 TGTGCCAGCAGTTTATCGGTACAGGGATTGGGTGAGCAGTACTTC CASSLSVQGLGEQYF
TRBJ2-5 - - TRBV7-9 TGTGCCAGCAGCCCGACGACAAGCCAAGAGACCCAGTACTTC CASSPTTSQETQYF
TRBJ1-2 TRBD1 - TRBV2 TGTGCCAGCAGCGACAGGGAATCCTATGGCTACGCCTTC CASSDRESYGYAF
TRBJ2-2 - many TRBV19 TGTGCCAGTAGCAGGGACCCCACGAACACCGGGGAGCTGTTTTTT CASSRDPTNTGELFF
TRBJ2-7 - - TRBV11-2 TGTGCCAGCAGCGTAGACCGATTCCCCTACGAGCAGTACTTC CASSVDRFPYEQYF
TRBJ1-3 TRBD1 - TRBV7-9 TGTGCCAGCAGCCCGCCGGACAGGGCGAACACCATATATTTT CASSPPDRANTIYF
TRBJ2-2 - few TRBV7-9 TGTGCCAGCAGCTGGGGACCGATGAACACCGGGGAGCTGTTTTTT CASSWGPMNTGELFF
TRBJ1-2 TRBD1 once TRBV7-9 TGTGCCAGCTCCCCGGGACAGGGGGCTTTGTATGGCTACACCTTC CASSPGQGALYGYTF
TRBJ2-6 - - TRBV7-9 TGTGCCAGCTCAGGGCAGGGCACCAACGTCCTGACTTTC CASSGQGTNVLTF
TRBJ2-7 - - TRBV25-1 TGCGCCAGCAGCTTGGTTGTAGGGGGCTCCTACGAGCAGTACTTC CASSLVVGGSYEQYF
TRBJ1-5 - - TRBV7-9 TGTGCCAGCAGCTTCTCAGGGTTTTATAGCAATCAGCCCCAGCATTTT CASSFSGFYSNQPQHF
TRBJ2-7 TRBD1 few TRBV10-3 TGTGCCAGCAGGAGGACAGGACGGTCCTCCTACGAGCAGTACTTC CASRRTGRSSYEQYF
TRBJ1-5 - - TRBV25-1 TGTGCCTGGAGTGTGGGACGGAGCAATCAGCCCCAGCATTTT CAWSVGRSNQPQHF
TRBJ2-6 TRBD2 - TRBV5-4 TGTGCCAGCAGCCTAGCGGGAGGGCCCGTCGGGGCCAACGTCCTGACTTTC CASSLAGGPVGANVLTF
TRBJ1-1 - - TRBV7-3 TGTGCCAGCAGCCTTGACGTTGGGGCTGAAGCTTTCTTT CASSLDVGAEAFF
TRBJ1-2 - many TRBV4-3 TGCGCCAGCAGCCAAACAGGCGCTAACTATGGCTACACCTTC CASSQTGANYGYTF
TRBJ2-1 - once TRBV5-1 TGCGCCAGCAGCTTGGATGGGTCGGGGAATGAGCAGTTCTTC CASSLDGSGNEQFF
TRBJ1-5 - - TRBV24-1 TGTGCCAGCAGTTGGTCAGGGGATAGCAATCAGCCCCAGCATTTT CASSWSGDSNQPQHF
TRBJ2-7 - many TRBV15 TGTGCCACCAGCAGAGATGCGGCCAGAACTACCTACGAGCAGTACTTC CATSRDAARTTYEQYF
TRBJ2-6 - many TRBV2 TGTGCCAGCAGCCTAACAGGGAGAAACTCTGGGGCCAACGTCCTGACTTTC CASSLTGRNSGANVLTF
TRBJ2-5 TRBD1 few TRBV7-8 TGTGCCAGCAGCTTTTCAGGGGGCCAGATCGAGACCCAGTACTTC CASSFSGGQIETQYF
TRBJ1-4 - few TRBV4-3 TGCGCCAGCAGCCAAGGACAGTCAACTAATGAAAAACTGTTTTTT CASSQGQSTNEKLFF
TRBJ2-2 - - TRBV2 TGTGCCAGCAGTGAAGAGGGTGGTGGGGGAGCCGGGGAGCTGTTTTTT CASSEEGGGGAGELFF
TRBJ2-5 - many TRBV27 TGTGCCAGCAGTTCCCGAGGGGGCCAAGAGACCCAGTACTTC CASSSRGGQETQYF